A selection of T cell receptor beta chains follows, all from one sample in a study of T cell responses to AZD1222 COVID-19 vaccine. Sequenced by immunoSEQ multiplex PCR; TCRdb stores in-frame clones only, minus some. Of tens of thousands of clones detected, 75% to 90% appear once; the ten largest clones hold more than 12%. Sequencing was performed on peripheral blood, taken 28 days after the second AZD1222 dose. These receptors came from an adult who received the AZD1222 COVID-19 vaccine. CDR3s include the opening cysteine and the closing phenylalanine or tryptophan. A D gene is named only where the DNA matches it firmly. Not all rows give a size; the values are once, few, many and, for expanded clones, a class.

clone size: -
J gene: TRBJ2-2
V gene: TRBV29-1
D gene: -
CDR3 DNA: TGCAGCGTTGGACAGGGAGGGTTTGCCGGGGAGCTGTTTTTT
CDR3 protein: CSVGQGGFAGELFF

clone size: -
J gene: TRBJ2-1
V gene: TRBV28
D gene: -
CDR3 DNA: TGTGCCAGCAGTGGGTGGGGGAAAGGGGAGCAGTTCTTC
CDR3 protein: CASSGWGKGEQFF

clone size: -
J gene: TRBJ2-3
V gene: TRBV6-5
D gene: TRBD1
CDR3 DNA: TGTGCCAGCACCTCTCACGGGACAGGGCCAGATACGCAGTATTTT
CDR3 protein: CASTSHGTGPDTQYF

clone size: -
J gene: TRBJ2-7
V gene: TRBV18
D gene: -
CDR3 DNA: TGTGCCAGCTCAGCCCAGGGGGGGGGCCTCTACGAGCAGTACTTC
CDR3 protein: CASSAQGGGLYEQYF

clone size: -
J gene: TRBJ1-6
V gene: TRBV11-2
D gene: -
CDR3 DNA: TGTGCCAGCAGCTTAATGGCAGGGCTTAGCTCCTATAATTCACCCCTCCACTTT
CDR3 protein: CASSLMAGLSSYNSPLHF

clone size: -
J gene: TRBJ1-1
V gene: TRBV10-3
D gene: -
CDR3 DNA: TGTGCCATCAGTGGGGGCAGGGCGGGCGCTGAAGCTTTCTTT
CDR3 protein: CAISGGRAGAEAFF

clone size: -
J gene: TRBJ1-2
V gene: TRBV29-1
D gene: -
CDR3 DNA: TGCAGCGCCCCTGCACGGGCCCAAGGCAACCATGGCTACACCTTC
CDR3 protein: CSAPARAQGNHGYTF

clone size: few
J gene: TRBJ1-2
V gene: TRBV19
D gene: -
CDR3 DNA: TGTGCCAGTAGTACCCAGGGGAAGGGGGGCTACACCTTC
CDR3 protein: CASSTQGKGGYTF

clone size: once
J gene: TRBJ2-5
V gene: TRBV4-1
D gene: -
CDR3 DNA: TGCGCCAGCAGCCCCATTCAGGGTGGGTTTGCGGAGACCCAGTACTTC
CDR3 protein: CASSPIQGGFAETQYF

clone size: -
J gene: TRBJ1-6
V gene: TRBV7-9
D gene: -
CDR3 DNA: TGTGCCAGCAGCTTAGGCAGGACCAATTCACCCCTCCACTTT
CDR3 protein: CASSLGRTNSPLHF

clone size: many
J gene: TRBJ2-2
V gene: TRBV28
D gene: TRBD2
CDR3 DNA: TGTGCCAGCAGTTTATGGAGACTAGCGGGGGGGCCCGGGGAGCTGTTTTTT
CDR3 protein: CASSLWRLAGGPGELFF

clone size: -
J gene: TRBJ1-4
V gene: TRBV6-5
D gene: TRBD1
CDR3 DNA: TGTGCCAGCAGTATGACAGGGGCGCATGAAAAACTGTTTTTT
CDR3 protein: CASSMTGAHEKLFF

clone size: -
J gene: TRBJ2-2
V gene: TRBV2
D gene: -
CDR3 DNA: TGTGCCAGCAGTACCCTTTCGTCCGGGGAGCTGTTTTTT
CDR3 protein: CASSTLSSGELFF

clone size: -
J gene: TRBJ2-1
V gene: TRBV10-3
D gene: TRBD1
CDR3 DNA: TGTGCCACCCAAGACAGGGGGCTCACGGATGAGCAGTTCTTC
CDR3 protein: CATQDRGLTDEQFF

clone size: -
J gene: TRBJ2-1
V gene: TRBV6-2/TRBV6-3
D gene: TRBD2
CDR3 DNA: TGTGCCAGCAGTTACGACCCTTGGGCGGGGGGTATCGCCCGTACCTACAATGAGCAGTTCTTC
CDR3 protein: CASSYDPWAGGIARTYNEQFF

clone size: -
J gene: TRBJ2-1
V gene: TRBV4-2
D gene: TRBD1
CDR3 DNA: TGTGCCAGCAGCCAAGTCCCCGGGACAGGGAGAAATGAGCAGTTCTTC
CDR3 protein: CASSQVPGTGRNEQFF

clone size: -
J gene: TRBJ2-3
V gene: TRBV19
D gene: TRBD2
CDR3 DNA: TGTGCCAGTAGTGGGGTAGCGGGGGGCCTTACAGATACGCAGTATTTT
CDR3 protein: CASSGVAGGLTDTQYF

clone size: -
J gene: TRBJ1-1
V gene: TRBV30
D gene: -
CDR3 DNA: TGTGCCTGGAGGGATCGGCGGGGCCACACTGAAGCTTTCTTT
CDR3 protein: CAWRDRRGHTEAFF

clone size: few
J gene: TRBJ1-5
V gene: TRBV27
D gene: -
CDR3 DNA: TGTGCCAGCAGTCCAAGCAGGGGAGAGTATATCAATCAGCCCCAGCATTTT
CDR3 protein: CASSPSRGEYINQPQHF

clone size: -
J gene: TRBJ2-7
V gene: TRBV6-2/TRBV6-3
D gene: -
CDR3 DNA: TGTGCCAGCACCCCCGGACCGAGCTACGAGCAGTACTTC
CDR3 protein: CASTPGPSYEQYF

clone size: -
J gene: TRBJ1-3
V gene: TRBV5-6
D gene: -
CDR3 DNA: TGTGCCAGCAGCTTGGCCCAGGTAGATGGAAACACCATATATTTT
CDR3 protein: CASSLAQVDGNTIYF

clone size: -
J gene: TRBJ1-4
V gene: TRBV27
D gene: -
CDR3 DNA: TGTGCCAGCAGGACACAGGGCCGGGGTGAAAAACTGTTTTTT
CDR3 protein: CASRTQGRGEKLFF

clone size: -
J gene: TRBJ2-1
V gene: TRBV2
D gene: TRBD2
CDR3 DNA: TGTGCCAGCAGTGGACCCCGGACTAGCGGGGGGTCCGGCCGGCAGTTCTTC
CDR3 protein: CASSGPRTSGGSGRQFF

clone size: -
J gene: TRBJ2-2
V gene: TRBV19
D gene: TRBD1
CDR3 DNA: TGTGCCAGTAGTCAGGGGGTGATTACCGGGGAGCTGTTTTTT
CDR3 protein: CASSQGVITGELFF

clone size: -
J gene: TRBJ1-2
V gene: TRBV4-3
D gene: -
CDR3 DNA: TGCGCCAGCAGCCAAGATCGTGGGCAGGGCTATGGCTACACCTTC
CDR3 protein: CASSQDRGQGYGYTF

clone size: -
J gene: TRBJ1-3
V gene: TRBV5-4
D gene: -
CDR3 DNA: TGTGCCAGCAGCCCCCGTGACCGGAACACCATATATTTT
CDR3 protein: CASSPRDRNTIYF

clone size: -
J gene: TRBJ1-6
V gene: TRBV6-1
D gene: -
CDR3 DNA: TGTGCCAGCAGTGAAATAGCAGGGGTGGCACCCCTCCACTTT
CDR3 protein: CASSEIAGVAPLHF

clone size: -
J gene: TRBJ2-7
V gene: TRBV7-6
D gene: TRBD1
CDR3 DNA: TGTGCCAGCAGCTTAGTCTCTCGACAGGGGTCCCACGAGCAGTACTTC
CDR3 protein: CASSLVSRQGSHEQYF

clone size: few
J gene: TRBJ2-7
V gene: TRBV7-9
D gene: -
CDR3 DNA: TGTGCCAGCAGCTTGGGCAGGATACGGGACGAGCAGTACTTC
CDR3 protein: CASSLGRIRDEQYF

clone size: -
J gene: TRBJ2-1
V gene: TRBV13
D gene: TRBD2
CDR3 DNA: TGTGCCAGCAGCTTGGGGCGGGGGGGCTTAAATGAGCAGTTCTTC
CDR3 protein: CASSLGRGGLNEQFF

clone size: -
J gene: TRBJ2-1
V gene: TRBV28
D gene: TRBD1
CDR3 DNA: TGTGCCAGCATCCAGACAGGGGGCGGAAGGAATGAGCAGTTCTTC
CDR3 protein: CASIQTGGGRNEQFF